This T cell receptor beta chain was captured in a study of OX40 agonist ivuxolimab in advanced cancers. The wider study: Partial response was recorded in three patients: one hepatocellular carcinoma and two cutaneous melanoma cases. Findings and limits, study-wide: Antigen specificity remained undetermined for the expanded peripheral T cells.

Worth noting for this clone: The target antigen is unknown.

J lost 5 bases, V lost 2 bases, and 10 bases had no gene match. This CDR3 is built from 16 residues. CDR1 and CDR2 from the germline V gene are LNHDA and SQIVND (reference sequence). Assay: immunoSEQ multiplex PCR; the TCRdb copy retains only in-frame clones and omits some. This repertoire shows some 90,000 clones, about 92% found once; its top ten account for around 3.5%. Enrollment shut out patients with autoimmune disease history or systemic immunosuppression. The input for sequencing was CD4+ or CD8+ T cells sorted from blood, taken in a trial of the OX40 agonist ivuxolimab. The chain uses TRBV19 and TRBJ2-7; 9 nucleotides match TRBD1. This TCR derives from an adult with an advanced solid tumor such as melanoma, head and neck, liver or kidney cancer. In DNA, the CDR3 is TGTGCCAGTAGTATACTGATGGGGACAGGGAGGGACGAGCAGTACTTC. Its protein product is CASSILMGTGRDEQYF.